This TCR beta chain derives from a study of blood T cell repertoires in COVID-19 (dated by TCRdb to the early 2020s). Concerning the study at large: Samples covering the acute and convalescent phases of COVID-19 were provided by collaborators in the United States, Italy and Spain. The samples were drawn from two sources: the first 160 participants of the ongoing ImmuneRACE study, and 950 to 1,500 subjects contributed by 6 global collaborators. Where HLA class I and class II types were available, the types were taken from metadata supplied by the sample provider, not from assay-based typing. The prospective study material was composed of cDNA or gDNA derived from T cells, B-cell-depleted T cells, or PBMCs. The sample metadata nearly always contained a de-identified subject ID, COVID-19 status, age in years and sex. A freely available public database, intended as a resource for researchers studying the immune response to SARS-CoV-2, is where the repertoires were released. Subjects who had been exposed to COVID-19, were actively infected with it, or had recovered from it provided the deeply sampled blood TCRbeta repertoires that made up the dataset.

This clone was seen just once. Its antigen specificity is not known. Base quality data are lacking; no much larger clone is found one base away. Overall study results and their limits: The quantity of clinical and demographic metadata differed by source and by participant and was supplied without curation.

The immunoSEQ Assay, a bias-controlled multiplex PCR, was used to amplify TCRbeta CDR3 regions from genomic DNA. In the paper's pipeline: Nucleated cell counts per sample were estimated from amplification of reference gene primers within the assay. To quantify the absolute abundance of each unique TCRbeta CDR3 rearrangement, sequence reads were collapsed and filtered. Productive Simpson clonality was computed per sample as the square root of Simpson's diversity index over productive rearrangements. TCRdb obtained this table from immuneACCESS and retained in-frame rearrangements with V and J assigned. These tables miss some clones; where compared with another copy, unresolved V genes account for less than half of the shortfall, and the remainder is unexplained. The V and J calls and clone size were taken over from that table, and D and trimming were inferred from the DNA. Here the sample has 150,000 to 200,000 clones; nearly 90% occur a single time. The ten biggest clones cover 1.5% to 2% of the sample.

Another Seattle source contributed samples from volunteer blood donors who had recovered from COVID-19. Each collaborating institution followed its own protocols to collect whole blood in K2EDTA tubes. For TCRbeta analysis, collaborators shipped samples in one of three forms: frozen whole blood, isolated PBMCs, or DNA extracted from either of those sample types. Its CDR3 holds 14 amino acids, cysteine through phenylalanine. The read is trimmed to its CDR3 DNA, 42 bases read in frame from base 1. V lost 0 bases and J lost 8 bases; the stretch between them is 13 bases long. From the germline V gene (reference sequence), CDR1 is SEHNR and CDR2 is FQNEAQ.

The chain is assembled from TRBV7-9 and TRBJ1-2, with an unclear D gene assignment. The clonotype comes from a man younger than 35 who had recovered from COVID-19. Input material: peripheral blood. CDR3 sequence: CASSLALGEGGYTF. The bases are TGTGCCAGCAGCTTAGCGCTCGGGGAAGGGGGCTACACCTTC.